Following are 17 T cell receptor beta chains from one sample sequenced in a study of blood T cell repertoires in COVID-19. TCRdb keeps only in-frame clones here, not all; method: immunoSEQ multiplex PCR. This sample carries 150,000 to 200,000 clones, about four fifths of them seen once, and the ten largest clones take roughly 7.7%. Sequencing used peripheral blood. The receptor set was obtained from a man between 40 and 49 years old who had recovered from COVID-19.

The chain combines TRBV5-4 with TRBJ2-5, with D maybe TRBD2 (5 bases). The germline gives CDR1 SGHNT, CDR2 YYREEE (reference sequence). V was clipped by 0 bases and J by 4 bases, with 10 bases between them. The CDR3 runs 14 residues. CDR3 sequence reads: CASSLGGSGETQYF. The CDR3 coding sequence is TGTGCCAGCAGCTTGGGAGGGAGTGGAGAGACCCAGTACTTC.

The chain employs TRBV24-1 and TRBJ2-5; 7 bases are a match to TRBD2. The CDR3 sequence is 13 residues long. Unmatched junction bases numbered 9, after V lost 10 bases and J lost 5 bases. Germline CDR1 reads KGHDR; CDR2 reads SFDVKD. CDR3 sequence: CATRGEGVETQYF. The CDR3 DNA is TGTGCCACTCGCGGGGAGGGTGTGGAGACCCAGTACTTC.

The gene calls are TRBV7-2 and TRBJ2-7; D gene uncertain. The germline V gene has CDR1 SGHTA and CDR2 FQGNSA. CDR3 length: 14 amino acids. V was shortened by 2 bases and J by 2 bases, with 10 bases between the two germline ends. The CDR3 protein is CASSLREKPYEQYF. The CDR3 nucleotides read TGTGCCAGCAGCTTAAGAGAGAAACCCTACGAGCAGTACTTC.

The rearrangement uses TRBV7-9 and TRBJ1-1, with TRBD1 as a possible D gene (5 bases). The CDR3 has 14 amino acids. Trimming took off 2 bases at V and 1 base at J, with 8 bases between the two ends. Germline V gives CDR1 SEHNR, CDR2 FQNEAQ (reference sequence). The CDR3 loop reads CASSLRQTNTEAFF. DNA for the CDR3: TGTGCCAGCAGCTTACGACAGACGAACACTGAAGCTTTCTTT.

The CDR3 bases are TGTGCCAGCACCCCGGGAGACAGCTACAATGAGCAGTTCTTC. It yields the protein CASTPGDSYNEQFF. V usage is TRBV6-5 and J usage is TRBJ2-1; tentative D call: TRBD2 (6 bases). Germline lookup yields CDR1 MNHEY and CDR2 SVGAGI. The V end lost 7 bases, the J end lost 3 bases, and 13 bases lay between the germline ends. The CDR3 consists of 14 residues.

The chain employs TRBV19 and TRBJ2-7; a weak D match, TRBD1 (6 bases). The CDR3 is made up of 14 amino acids. V lost 0 bases and J 2 bases, leaving 8 bases between the germline ends. Germline V CDR1 and CDR2: LNHDA, SQIVND (reference sequence). The CDR3 protein is CASSIDAGAYEQYF. CDR3 DNA: TGTGCCAGTAGTATAGATGCAGGGGCCTACGAGCAGTACTTC.

CDR3 coding DNA: TGCGCCAGCAGCCAAAGCGGTAGCGGGTACAATGAGCAGTTCTTC. As protein: CASSQSGSGYNEQFF. This chain links TRBV4-3 with TRBJ2-1; 7 bases match TRBD2. Germline V CDR1 and CDR2: LGHNA, YSLEER. The J segment lost 4 bases and the V segment lost 2 bases, leaving 5 bases of the junction unmatched. CDR3 size: 15 residues.

The J gene is TRBJ1-1, the V gene TRBV19; no firm D call. The V gene lost 6 bases and the J gene lost 4 bases, with 9 bases spanning the gap. Germline values: CDR1 LNHDA, CDR2 SQIVND (reference sequence). This CDR3 comprises 12 residues. CDR3 sequence (DNA): TGTGCCAGTAGAACGGAGGGCACTGAAGCTTTCTTT. Protein: CASRTEGTEAFF.

This chain links TRBV7-9 with TRBJ1-2, with no clear D. The V gene lost 4 bases and the J gene lost 6 bases, with 12 bases spanning the gap. There are 13 residues in the CDR3. Germline CDR1 SEHNR, CDR2 FQNEAQ (reference sequence). The CDR3 nucleotides read TGTGCCAGCAGCTCGACGACGGGAGATGGCTACACCTTC. It is translated as CASSSTTGDGYTF. Drawing the rest from reference TRBV7-9 and TRBJ1-2, the complete variable domain is DTGVSQNPRHKITKRGQNVTFRCDPISEHNRLYWYRQTLGQGPEFLTYFQNEAQLEKSRLLSDRFSAERPKGSFSTLEIQRTEQGDSAMYLCASSSTTGDGYTFGSGTRLTVV.

This chain links TRBV2 with TRBJ1-4; possible D gene TRBD1, 6 bases. The CDR3 totals 16 residues. V was trimmed by 4 bases and J by 0 bases, leaving 12 bases between them. In germline, CDR1 is SNHLY, CDR2 FYNNEI. The CDR3 sequence is CASSAQGTTTNEKLFF. The CDR3 region has the DNA TGTGCCAGCAGTGCCCAGGGGACAACAACTAATGAAAAACTGTTTTTT.

The chain recombines TRBV9 with TRBJ1-1; D is undetermined. Per the germline V gene, CDR1 is SGDLS and CDR2 is YYNGEE. Trimming removed 0 bases at V and 6 bases at J, with 12 bases between. The CDR3 runs to 14 residues. The CDR3: CASSVVPLSSEAFF. The CDR3 DNA reads TGTGCCAGCAGCGTAGTCCCCCTTAGTTCTGAAGCTTTCTTT.

The V call is TRBV2, the J call TRBJ1-3; D possibly corresponds to TRBD1 (5 bases). Germline lookup yields CDR1 SNHLY and CDR2 FYNNEI. The CDR3 is 17 amino acids. Deletions cut 8 bases from V and 1 base from J, with 21 bases between. Here the CDR3 DNA reads TGTGCCAGCGTTTACAGGAGCCAGGGTGAATCTGGAAACACCATATATTTT. Amino acid sequence: CASVYRSQGESGNTIYF.

V is TRBV13 and J is TRBJ1-1; maybe TRBD1 (6 bases). The CDR3 consists of 16 residues. Trimming cost V 1 base and J 1 base, with 13 bases left between them. Germline V gene lookup returns CDR1 PRHDT and CDR2 FYEKMQ (reference sequence). This chain's CDR3 is CASSLVVTGGNTEAFF. DNA for the CDR3: TGTGCCAGCAGCTTAGTCGTGACAGGCGGGAACACTGAAGCTTTCTTT.

In DNA form, the CDR3 reads TGTGCCAGCAGTTTTAGACTAGCGGCCTACAATGAGCAGTTCTTC. Its protein is CASSFRLAAYNEQFF. The chain links TRBV28 to TRBJ2-1; 9 nucleotides align to TRBD2. The CDR3 has 15 amino acids. Germline trimming cut 3 bases from V and 2 bases from J; bases unmatched to any gene: 2. Germline CDR1 is MDHEN and CDR2 is SYDVKM.

This rearrangement joins TRBV7-2 to TRBJ2-3; the D is unclear. The CDR3 has 13 amino acids. CDR1 is SGHTA and CDR2 is FQGNSA in the germline V gene. The germline V and J ends were trimmed by 4 bases and 9 bases, with 14 bases remaining between them. CDR3 DNA: TGTGCCAGCAGCTACGCGGTCCCGAGAACGCAGTATTTT. This codes for CASSYAVPRTQYF.

The chain uses TRBV4-2 and TRBJ2-5, with 9 nucleotides matching TRBD2. The trim removed 0 bases at V and 2 bases at J, leaving 4 bases unmatched. Germline V CDR1 and CDR2: LGHNA, YNFKEQ. This CDR3 spans 16 amino acids. CDR3 DNA sequence: TGTGCCAGCAGCCAAGAAACGGGACTAGCTCAAGAGACCCAGTACTTC. As protein: CASSQETGLAQETQYF.

The rearrangement links TRBV10-3 to TRBJ2-4, with TRBD2 matching 9 bases. The CDR3 has 16 amino acids. The J segment lost 15 bases and the V segment lost 4 bases, leaving 19 bases of the junction unmatched. CDR1 and CDR2 (germline): ENHRY, SYGVKD. The CDR3 protein is CAISAVVVKAGGTRYF. Written as DNA, the CDR3 is TGTGCCATCAGTGCGGTGGTAGTCAAAGCGGGAGGCACTCGGTACTTC.